Listed below are T cell receptor beta chains from one sample, sequenced in a study of radiation and T cells in renal cell carcinoma. Sequencing used immunoSEQ multiplex PCR; TCRdb keeps in-frame clones, though not all of them. Among around 180,000 clones listed, about 87% were seen once. The sequencing used blood, collected from a patient whose treatment included radiotherapy and nephrectomy. These receptors all come from a woman in her forties or fifties with renal cell carcinoma. Both conserved end residues are part of each CDR3. A D gene is named only where the DNA matches it firmly. Not every row has a clone size; where given, it reads once, few, many or a size class.

abundance: .; d_gene: TRBD2; v_gene: TRBV7-9; j_gene: TRBJ2-5; CDR3aa: CASRPTSGGAGETQYF; CDR3nt: TGTGCCAGCAGACCCACTAGCGGGGGGGCCGGGGAGACCCAGTACTTC
abundance: once; d_gene: .; v_gene: TRBV11-2; j_gene: TRBJ2-7; CDR3aa: CASRALRGTSYEQYF; CDR3nt: TGTGCCAGCAGAGCTCTCAGGGGAACCTCCTACGAGCAGTACTTC
abundance: .; d_gene: .; v_gene: TRBV6-5; j_gene: TRBJ1-1; CDR3aa: CASSTGPRNTEAFF; CDR3nt: TGTGCCAGCAGTACGGGACCGCGGAACACTGAAGCTTTCTTT
abundance: .; d_gene: .; v_gene: TRBV13; j_gene: TRBJ2-3; CDR3aa: CASSLTTGTDTQYF; CDR3nt: TGTGCCAGCAGCTTAACGACAGGCACAGATACGCAGTATTTT
abundance: .; d_gene: .; v_gene: TRBV11-2; j_gene: TRBJ2-7; CDR3aa: CASSLGFQERSYEQYF; CDR3nt: TGTGCCAGCAGCTTAGGGTTTCAGGAACGTTCCTACGAGCAGTACTTC
abundance: .; d_gene: .; v_gene: TRBV5-1; j_gene: TRBJ2-3; CDR3aa: CASSLGGSEDTQYF; CDR3nt: TGCGCCAGCAGCTTGGGAGGGAGTGAAGATACGCAGTATTTT
abundance: .; d_gene: .; v_gene: TRBV9; j_gene: TRBJ2-3; CDR3aa: CASSVGQGTDTQYF; CDR3nt: TGTGCCAGCAGCGTAGGGCAGGGTACAGATACGCAGTATTTT
abundance: few; d_gene: .; v_gene: TRBV5-8; j_gene: TRBJ2-7; CDR3aa: CASSSAYEQYF; CDR3nt: TGTGCCAGCAGTTCCGCCTACGAGCAGTACTTC
abundance: .; d_gene: .; v_gene: TRBV19; j_gene: TRBJ1-5; CDR3aa: CASTSGYSNQPQHF; CDR3nt: TGTGCCAGCACCTCAGGGTATAGCAATCAGCCCCAGCATTTT
abundance: .; d_gene: .; v_gene: TRBV5-6; j_gene: TRBJ1-1; CDR3aa: CASRSGSGGNTEAFF; CDR3nt: TGTGCCAGCAGGTCAGGGAGTGGGGGAAACACTGAAGCTTTCTTT
abundance: .; d_gene: .; v_gene: TRBV7-9; j_gene: TRBJ1-3; CDR3aa: CASSRVAGSSGNTIYF; CDR3nt: TGTGCCAGCAGTCGGGTTGCAGGGAGCTCTGGAAACACCATATATTTT
abundance: .; d_gene: .; v_gene: TRBV19; j_gene: TRBJ1-6; CDR3aa: CASSLVSANSPLHF; CDR3nt: TGTGCCAGTAGTCTCGTGTCCGCGAATTCACCCCTCCACTTT
abundance: .; d_gene: .; v_gene: TRBV5-5; j_gene: TRBJ1-5; CDR3aa: CASSWSGRPPTQPQHF; CDR3nt: TGTGCCAGCAGCTGGTCGGGACGGCCCCCTACTCAGCCCCAGCATTTT
abundance: .; d_gene: .; v_gene: TRBV4-1; j_gene: TRBJ2-1; CDR3aa: CASSQDRFNSYNEQFF; CDR3nt: TGCGCCAGCAGCCAAGATCGGTTCAACTCCTACAATGAGCAGTTCTTC
abundance: .; d_gene: .; v_gene: TRBV7-9; j_gene: TRBJ2-1; CDR3aa: CASSLGDWARDEQFF; CDR3nt: TGTGCCAGCAGCTTAGGGGACTGGGCTCGGGACGAGCAGTTCTTC
abundance: .; d_gene: .; v_gene: TRBV14; j_gene: TRBJ1-1; CDR3aa: CASSQSRANEAFF; CDR3nt: TGTGCCAGCAGCCAGAGCCGGGCCAATGAAGCTTTCTTT
abundance: .; d_gene: .; v_gene: TRBV13; j_gene: TRBJ2-1; CDR3aa: CASSTGGVNEQFF; CDR3nt: TGTGCCAGCAGCACAGGGGGGGTCAATGAGCAGTTCTTC
abundance: .; d_gene: TRBD1; v_gene: TRBV6-6; j_gene: TRBJ2-7; CDR3aa: CASSGTGLSSYEQYF; CDR3nt: TGTGCCAGCTCCGGGACAGGACTAAGTTCCTACGAGCAGTACTTC
abundance: .; d_gene: .; v_gene: TRBV19; j_gene: TRBJ2-1; CDR3aa: CASSGVRSYNEQFF; CDR3nt: TGTGCCAGTAGTGGTGTGCGCTCCTACAATGAGCAGTTCTTC
abundance: .; d_gene: .; v_gene: TRBV2; j_gene: TRBJ1-1; CDR3aa: CASHFVGTTNTEAFF; CDR3nt: TGTGCCAGCCATTTTGTCGGGACAACGAACACTGAAGCTTTCTTT